What follows are 25 T cell receptor beta chains derived from one specimen sequenced in a study of blood T cell repertoires in COVID-19. Repertoires were generated with immunoSEQ multiplex PCR, while TCRdb's copy carries only in-frame clones and drops some. The table shows roughly 200,000 clones, with 88% occurring only once. Sequenced material: peripheral blood. These receptors were obtained from a man aged 35 to 55 with active or convalescent COVID-19.

This chain joins TRBV10-2 and TRBJ2-2; 12 positions match TRBD2. This CDR3 comprises 14 residues. Germline CDR1 and CDR2: WSHSY and SAAADI. After removal of 6 bases from V and 7 bases from J, the junction contained 3 bases not matched to a gene. The CDR3 region is CASRTSGSSGELFF. The CDR3, as DNA: TGCGCCAGCAGGACTAGCGGGAGTAGCGGGGAGCTGTTTTTT.

V usage is TRBV5-1 and J usage is TRBJ2-7; D uncertain. The CDR3 has 12 amino acids. Germline lookup yields CDR1 SGHRS and CDR2 YFSETQ. V dropped 0 bases and J dropped 7 bases, with 8 bases sitting between them. CDR3 sequence (DNA): TGCGCCAGCAGCTTGGTTTTAAATGAGCAGTACTTC. Its translation: CASSLVLNEQYF.

CDR3 residues: CASSSAGTGANVLTF. CDR3 sequence (DNA): TGTGCCAGCAGTTCGGCCGGGACTGGGGCCAACGTCCTGACTTTC. The V gene is TRBV6-2 or TRBV6-3, the J gene TRBJ2-6; a weak D match, TRBD2 (5 bases). Germline V lookup: CDR1 MNHEY, CDR2 SVGEGT. The CDR3 runs to 15 residues. Between the trimmed V and J ends, which lost 4 bases and 2 bases, there was a span of 9 bases.

The V call is TRBV6-5, the J call TRBJ2-1; D might be TRBD1 (6 bases). The germline V gene encodes CDR1 MNHEY and CDR2 SVGAGI. V gave up 6 bases and J gave up 5 bases, with 11 bases separating them. This CDR3 has 13 residues. CDR3 DNA: TGTGCCAGCAGCCCGGACAGCGACAATGAGCAGTTCTTC. Translated: CASSPDSDNEQFF.

The CDR3 loop is CASSIAGALTDTQYF. The CDR3 DNA sequence: TGTGCCAGCAGCATAGCGGGAGCACTCACAGATACGCAGTATTTT. The gene calls are TRBV28 and TRBJ2-3; 9 nucleotides line up with TRBD2. Germline-derived CDR1 and CDR2 are MDHEN and SYDVKM. V lost 6 bases, J lost 2 bases, and 6 bases stayed unmatched. The CDR3 length is 15 residues.

This clone was detected a few times. V usage is TRBV29-1 and J usage is TRBJ2-7; 7 nucleotides align to TRBD1. The CDR3 has 13 amino acids. In germline, CDR1 is SQVTM, CDR2 ANQGSEA. The V segment lost 6 bases and the J segment 2 bases; nucleotides outside the gene matches: 7. CDR3 nucleotides: TGCAGCGTAAGACAGGGTTTGACCTACGAGCAGTACTTC. Its protein is CSVRQGLTYEQYF.

V is TRBV4-3 and J is TRBJ1-2, with a tentative D call TRBD1 (6 bases). Trimming pared 0 bases from V and 3 bases from J, leaving 11 bases between. Looked up from germline, CDR1 is LGHNA and CDR2 is YSLEER. The CDR3 is 15 residues long. The CDR3 sequence: CASSQERGWDYGYTF. The CDR3 bases are TGCGCCAGCAGCCAAGAGAGGGGGTGGGACTATGGCTACACCTTC.

V and J are TRBV12-5 and TRBJ2-7, with a weak D call TRBD2 (5 bases). V was trimmed by 5 bases and J by 2 bases, leaving 13 bases between them. This CDR3 spans 14 amino acids. Germline CDR1 and CDR2: LGHNT and FRNRAP. The CDR3 reads CASGPGLSTYEQYF. The CDR3 DNA is TGTGCTAGTGGTCCAGGACTGTCTACCTACGAGCAGTACTTC.

The genes are TRBV24-1 and TRBJ2-1; D unresolved. The CDR3 consists of 14 residues. Per germline, CDR1 KGHDR and CDR2 SFDVKD. V shed 3 bases and J shed 4 bases, with 9 bases lying between them. CDR3 sequence reads: CATSDPAGYNEQFF. CDR3 DNA sequence: TGTGCCACCAGTGATCCGGCAGGATACAATGAGCAGTTCTTC.

The chain has TRBV9 and TRBJ2-5, with 11 bases aligning to TRBD2. Unmatched junction bases numbered 6, after V lost 0 bases and J lost 5 bases. The CDR3 sequence is 16 residues long. Looked up from germline, CDR1 is SGDLS and CDR2 is YYNGEE. CDR3 coding DNA: TGTGCCAGCAGCGTAGAGGTAGCGGGGGGGCATGAGACCCAGTACTTC. Translated, it gives CASSVEVAGGHETQYF.

The chain links TRBV5-1 to TRBJ2-2; TRBD1 matches at 7 bases. Germline CDR1 reads SGHRS; CDR2 reads YFSETQ. J lost 4 bases, V lost 0 bases, and 0 bases had no gene match. The CDR3 runs to 14 residues. In DNA, the CDR3 is TGCGCCAGCAGCTTGGGACAGGGCACCGGGGAGCTGTTTTTT. The encoded protein is CASSLGQGTGELFF.

In this sample, this clone turned up once. V gene TRBV2 combines with J gene TRBJ2-3, with no clear D. CDR1 and CDR2 from the germline V gene are SNHLY and FYNNEI. The V gene lost 4 bases and the J gene lost 0 bases, with 20 bases spanning the gap. This CDR3 region has 18 residues. CDR3 in DNA: TGTGCCAGCAGTGGATTGGCTCAGACCTACTATAGCACAGATACGCAGTATTTT. Protein product: CASSGLAQTYYSTDTQYF.

The genes are TRBV5-1 and TRBJ2-7; 8 bases line up with TRBD2. The V segment lost 5 bases and the J segment 2 bases; nucleotides outside the gene matches: 12. There are 16 residues in the CDR3. The germline CDR1 and CDR2 sequences are SGHRS and YFSETQ. The CDR3 protein is CASSIIAGGPAYEQYF. As DNA, the CDR3 is TGCGCCAGCAGTATTATCGCGGGAGGCCCAGCCTACGAGCAGTACTTC.

The chain employs TRBV12-3 or TRBV12-4 and TRBJ1-1; D remains unclear. CDR3 length: 13 amino acids. Trimming pared 5 bases from V and 11 bases from J, leaving 18 bases between. CDR3 protein: CASSPRTGIRAFF. CDR3 DNA: TGTGCCAGCAGTCCCCGGACTGGGATCAGGGCTTTCTTT.

This rearrangement joins TRBV28 to TRBJ1-3; D may be TRBD1 (6 bases). Trimming stripped 5 bases from V and 4 bases from J, with 12 bases between. This CDR3 comprises 14 residues. The germline V gene encodes CDR1 MDHEN and CDR2 SYDVKM. The CDR3 spells CASSNQGPGNTIYF. CDR3 nucleotides: TGTGCCAGCAGTAATCAGGGGCCGGGAAACACCATATATTTT. The whole variable domain, filled in from reference TRBV28 and TRBJ1-3, reads DVKVTQSSRYLVKRTGEKVFLECVQDMDHENMFWYRQDPGLGLRLIYFSYDVKMKEKGDIPEGYSVSREKKERFSLILESASTNQTSMYLCASSNQGPGNTIYFGEGSWLTVV.

There are a few counts of this clone. The V gene is TRBV29-1, the J gene TRBJ1-2, with D hard to call. Trimming removed 1 base from V and 2 bases from J, with 14 bases in between. Germline CDR1 reads SQVTM; CDR2 reads ANQGSEA. The CDR3 covers 15 residues. The CDR3 loop reads CSVEAPLPVNYGYTF. DNA for the CDR3: TGCAGCGTTGAAGCCCCCCTCCCCGTGAACTATGGCTACACCTTC.

J is TRBJ1-1 and V is TRBV10-2; 7 bases are a match to TRBD1. CDR3 length: 16 residues. V lost 8 bases to trimming and J lost 0 bases; unmatched junction nucleotides: 12. Germline assignment: CDR1 WSHSY and CDR2 SAAADI. The DNA for the CDR3 is TGCGCCAGCGGAGACAGGGTAGGTCCTGTGAACACTGAAGCTTTCTTT. As protein: CASGDRVGPVNTEAFF.

This clone showed up just once. The chain is built from TRBV28 and TRBJ2-5; TRBD1 matches 7 bases. The CDR3 loop spans 14 amino acids. J lost 0 bases, V lost 9 bases, and 7 bases had no gene match. The germline CDR1 and CDR2 sequences are MDHEN and SYDVKM. In nucleotides, the CDR3 is TGTGCCAGTCGATCGACAGGGAACCAAGAGACCCAGTACTTC. Translated, it gives CASRSTGNQETQYF.

The V call is TRBV19, the J call TRBJ1-6; the D gene is possibly TRBD1 (5 bases). The CDR3 is made up of 15 amino acids. The V end lost 5 bases, the J end lost 7 bases, and 15 bases lay between the germline ends. Per the germline V gene, CDR1 is LNHDA and CDR2 is SQIVND (reference sequence). The CDR3 is CASSGGWGENSPLHF. CDR3 coding DNA: TGTGCCAGTAGTGGGGGGTGGGGTGAGAATTCACCCCTCCACTTT.

The chain uses TRBV19 and TRBJ1-2, with 9 bases aligning to TRBD1. This CDR3 contains 15 residues. V lost 5 bases and J lost 4; bases outside the gene matches: 8. CDR1 is LNHDA, CDR2 SQIVND, per germline (reference sequence). The CDR3 region is CASSLAGTGSYGYTF. The DNA for the CDR3 is TGTGCCAGTAGTCTAGCCGGGACAGGGTCCTATGGCTACACCTTC. Drawing the rest from reference TRBV19 and TRBJ1-2, the complete variable domain is DGGITQSPKYLFRKEGQNVTLSCEQNLNHDAMYWYRQDPGQGLRLIYYSQIVNDFQKGDIAEGYSVSREKKESFPLTVTSAQKNPTAFYLCASSLAGTGSYGYTFGSGTRLTVV.

CDR3 nucleotide sequence: TGTGCCAGTAGTATGTTCAGGACACCTATCAAGATGAACACTGAAGCTTTCTTT. Its translation: CASSMFRTPIKMNTEAFF. This sequence joins TRBV19 and TRBJ1-1, with D perhaps TRBD1 (5 bases). Looked up from germline, CDR1 is LNHDA and CDR2 is SQIVND (reference sequence). There are 18 residues in the CDR3. V was shortened by 3 bases and J by 0 bases, with 20 bases between the two germline ends. Supplemented by reference TRBV19 and TRBJ1-1, the full variable domain reads DGGITQSPKYLFRKEGQNVTLSCEQNLNHDAMYWYRQDPGQGLRLIYYSQIVNDFQKGDIAEGYSVSREKKESFPLTVTSAQKNPTAFYLCASSMFRTPIKMNTEAFFGQGTRLTVV.

This clone has a single count. The CDR3 sequence: CASSPGTGNTGELFF. The CDR3 DNA reads as TGTGCCAGCAGCCCCGGGACAGGGAACACCGGGGAGCTGTTTTTT. This chain joins TRBV7-6 and TRBJ2-2; 8 bases match TRBD1. The CDR3 is made up of 15 amino acids. Trimming cost V 5 bases and J 1 base; bases outside gene matches: 3. Germline V gene sequence: CDR1 SGHVS, CDR2 FNYEAQ.

V and J are TRBV4-1 and TRBJ2-7, with D tentatively TRBD1 (6 bases). Looked up from germline, CDR1 is MGHRA and CDR2 is YSYEKL. The CDR3 has 13 amino acids. Trimming left V 5 bases short and J 0 bases short, with 8 bases between. This chain's CDR3 is CASSEGHSYEQYF. DNA of the CDR3: TGCGCCAGCAGCGAGGGACACTCCTACGAGCAGTACTTC.

V is TRBV3-1 (or the pseudogene TRBV3-2) and J is TRBJ2-3; the match to TRBD2 covers 14 bases. Unmatched junction bases numbered 5, after V lost 4 bases and J lost 5 bases. In germline, CDR1 is LGHDT, CDR2 YNNKEL (reference sequence). CDR3 length: 16 residues. CDR3 loop: CASSPGTSGRLDTQYF. The CDR3 region has the DNA TGTGCCAGCAGCCCCGGGACTAGCGGGAGATTAGATACGCAGTATTTT.

The chain carries TRBV6-2 or TRBV6-3 and TRBJ1-1, with D possibly being TRBD1 (6 bases). This CDR3 contains 11 residues. The V gene's germline CDR1 is MNHEY and CDR2 SVGEGT. Trimming took 0 bases from V and 11 from J, leaving 7 bases between them. The CDR3 is CASSYSRGAFF. The CDR3 nucleotides are TGTGCCAGCAGTTACTCGAGGGGGGCTTTCTTT.